This T cell receptor (beta chain) was obtained from a study of shared clonotypes between healthy human individuals (dated by TCRdb to 2020 to 2021). In the study overall: Three men and a couple of women, aged 18 to 49 years, made up the cohort. For each donor, CD4 naive and CD4 memory were each run on three plates, CD8 naive on two plates, and CD8 memory on one plate. To estimate repertoire size and how much clonotypes are shared between individuals, the study performed deep sequencing of blood TCR repertoires from about five healthy adults. Different laboratories and diverse techniques were used to prepare libraries and sequence TCR repertoires, to increase sequencing depth and limit assay-specific biases. Per donor, leukapheresis produced somewhere between about 0.94 and 9.5 billion PBMCs.

The study at large found these results: Naive subsets generally had larger estimated clonotype richness than memory subsets. Clonotypes shared by all four sorted-subset donors showed higher generation probabilities than non-shared clonotypes. Pairwise subsampling indicated that sequencing depth was expected to affect the degree of clonotype sharing among donors. Rarefaction of sorted-subset datasets indicated incomplete sequencing despite the large sequencing depth. Sampling was restricted to blood, and TCR repertoires in tissues likely differ from the TCR repertoires found in blood. Sharing across a handful of donors was observed for around 5% of naive CD4, over 3% of naive CD8, around 2.5% of memory CD4, and roughly 0.43% of memory CD8 clonotypes. Because the study included only a small number of donors, the genetic and exposure-history diversity represented was limited.

Healthy HIV-negative adults with no recently reported acute infections or vaccinations were included as donors. Every donor was a Caucasian adult residing in Nashville, Tennessee, USA. CD4+ T cells were enriched by magnetic negative selection, after which naive cells were positively selected on CD45RA and the negative fraction was taken as the memory subset. Blood was obtained by leukapheresis, after which PBMCs were separated by Ficoll-Histopaque density gradient centrifugation and cryopreserved in liquid nitrogen vapor phase. Analytical flow cytometry was used to check the purity and quantity of every magnetically sorted T cell population. From each sorted fraction, genomic DNA was isolated and quantified by UV absorbance on a Nanodrop 2000c. TCR CDR3 regions were amplified from genomic DNA by multiplex PCR using the deep immunoSEQ assay. Extracted genomic DNA from each cell subset was spread evenly across all wells of several immunoSEQ 96-well plates, with each plate serving as a replicate. For sorted subsets, about 220 ng of genomic DNA, equivalent to roughly 33,000 T cell genomes, went into each replicate PCR. The purified libraries were quantified using a Qubit 3.0 fluorometer, sized with a Bioanalyzer 2100, and then quantified again using the KAPA Library Quantification kit. Every immunoSEQ 96-well plate was sequenced on a dedicated single-read 150-cycle Illumina NextSeq 550 flow cell. For the original study's pipeline: Because only junctional sequences without quality scores were contained in the immunoSEQ output, filtering matching that applied to full-length reads could not be performed. Sequences were annotated with PyIR, a Python wrapper for IgBLAST v1.9, using IMGT germline references to assign V/J genes and CDR3. Reads were filtered out if the reads had weak V/J assignments (E-value above 1e-6), no CDR3, stop codons, out-of-frame junctions, or ambiguous translated residues. V3J clonotypes were defined as sequences sharing an identical inferred V gene, J gene, and CDR3 amino acid sequence. To compute the percentage overlap between repertoires, the number of shared unique clonotypes was divided by the size of the smaller repertoire. RTK rarefaction, the Chao1 estimator, and Recon v2.1 estimates of unobserved clonotypes were used to assess repertoire richness. Generation probabilities were computed with OLGA for all TCRbeta clonotypes obtained by the gDNA method from a handful of donors. The clones in this table, taken by TCRdb from immuneACCESS, are in-frame only. Not every clone is retained; where verified, under half of the shortfall comes from an unresolved V gene, and the cause of the rest is unknown. V, J and clone size are those of that table, while D and trimming were read from the DNA. This sample holds 800,000 to 1,200,000 clones; about four fifths were observed only once. Approximately 0.5% of the sample is held by the ten biggest clonotypes.

V is pared back by 3 bases and J by 9 bases, with 12 bases lying between the germline termini. CDR1 and CDR2 (SEHNR, FQNEAQ) derive from the germline V gene (reference sequence). The CDR3 runs 13 amino acids, cysteine and phenylalanine included. Kept here is only the CDR3 DNA, which spans 39 bases and is read in frame from base 1. Comment on this clone: Its antigen is not yet known. The input lacks base qualities; no much larger clone sits a single base away.

The V gene is TRBV7-9 and the J gene is TRBJ2-1; confidence is insufficient to name the D gene. The sequenced material came from memory CD4+ T cells from PBMCs. The cell subset or site label for this specimen denotes: CD45RA-negative fraction. The TCR comes from a man aged 18 to 35 in good health. Some clones in this sample may be carry-over from other donors' samples. The DNA is TGTGCCAGCAGCTTTTCGGGTGGGTTTGAGCAGTTCTTC. It specifies CASSFSGGFEQFF.